This T cell receptor beta chain appears in the sequencing data of a study of cytomegalovirus exposure and HLA in healthy donors. From the approximately 120-subject validation cohort, which was separate from the roughly 630-subject first cohort, the donors were drawn. As for this clone: What it binds is not known.

Sequencing was performed with immunoSEQ multiplex PCR; in TCRdb, only in-frame clones are kept and a portion is missing. The sample lists under 400,000 clones, roughly 89% occurring once. General observations from the study: Both high specificity and high sensitivity reportedly marked the classifier's diagnosis of cytomegalovirus status. The authors confirmed in vitro that a few CMV-associated chains were specific for CMV antigens. According to a subsequent analysis, TCR clusters from the first cohort were inclined to appear together in the 120 validation repertoires.

This CDR3 has 17 residues. V shed 0 bases and J shed 7 bases, with 19 bases lying between them. Germline V gives CDR1 LGHNA, CDR2 YNFKEQ. The sample taken for sequencing was PBMCs. The chain joins TRBV4-2 to TRBJ2-1, with TRBD2 as a possible D gene (6 bases). The sequence was collected from a woman younger than 35 in good health and CMV-seronegative. The chain's CDR3 is CASSQDRGGMLKNEQFF. CDR3 coding DNA: TGTGCCAGCAGCCAAGATCGTGGCGGGATGCTAAAGAATGAGCAGTTCTTC.